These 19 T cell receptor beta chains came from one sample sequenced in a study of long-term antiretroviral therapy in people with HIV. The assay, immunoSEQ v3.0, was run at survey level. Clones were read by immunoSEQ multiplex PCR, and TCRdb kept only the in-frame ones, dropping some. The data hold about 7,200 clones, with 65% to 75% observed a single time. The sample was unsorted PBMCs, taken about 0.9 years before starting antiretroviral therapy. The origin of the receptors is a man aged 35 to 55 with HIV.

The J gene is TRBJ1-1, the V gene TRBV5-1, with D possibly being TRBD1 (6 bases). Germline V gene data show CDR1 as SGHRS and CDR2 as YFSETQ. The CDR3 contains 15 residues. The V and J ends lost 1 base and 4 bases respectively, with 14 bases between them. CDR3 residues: CASSLYPQGSTEAFF. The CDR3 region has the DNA TGCGCCAGCAGCTTGTACCCCCAGGGGAGCACTGAAGCTTTCTTT.

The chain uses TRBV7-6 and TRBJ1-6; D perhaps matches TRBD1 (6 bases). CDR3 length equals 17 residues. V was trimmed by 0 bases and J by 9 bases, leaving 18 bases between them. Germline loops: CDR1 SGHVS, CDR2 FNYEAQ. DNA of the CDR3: TGTGCCAGCAGCTTAGCGCTCGGGGGGGGCCCCCCTTCACCCCTCCACTTT. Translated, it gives CASSLALGGGPPSPLHF.

CDR3 loop: CASSYTGGGYGYTF. CDR3 nucleotide sequence: TGTGCCAGCAGTTATACAGGGGGCGGCTATGGCTACACCTTC. The rearrangement uses TRBV27 and TRBJ1-2; 9 bases align to TRBD1. The trim removed 4 bases at V and 4 bases at J, leaving 4 bases unmatched. CDR3 length: 14 residues. Germline CDR1 and CDR2: MNHEY and SMNVEV (reference sequence).

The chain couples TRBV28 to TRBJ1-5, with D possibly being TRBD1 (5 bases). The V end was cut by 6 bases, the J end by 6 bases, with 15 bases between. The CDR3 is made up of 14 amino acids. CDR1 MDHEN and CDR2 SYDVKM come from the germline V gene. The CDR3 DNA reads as TGTGCCAGCAGGCCAGGGAGTTCAATTCAGCCCCAGCATTTT. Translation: CASRPGSSIQPQHF.

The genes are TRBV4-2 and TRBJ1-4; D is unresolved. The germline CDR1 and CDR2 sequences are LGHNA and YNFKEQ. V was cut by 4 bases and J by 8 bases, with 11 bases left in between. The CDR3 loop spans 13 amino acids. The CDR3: CASSLIGGEKLFF. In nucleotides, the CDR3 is TGTGCCAGCAGCCTTATAGGTGGCGAAAAACTGTTTTTT.

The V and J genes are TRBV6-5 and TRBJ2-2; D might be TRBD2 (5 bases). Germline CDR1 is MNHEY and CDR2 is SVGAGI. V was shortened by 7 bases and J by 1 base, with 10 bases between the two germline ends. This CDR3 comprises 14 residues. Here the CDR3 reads CASNSRGNTGELFF. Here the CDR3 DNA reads TGTGCCAGCAACTCACGGGGGAACACCGGGGAGCTGTTTTTT.

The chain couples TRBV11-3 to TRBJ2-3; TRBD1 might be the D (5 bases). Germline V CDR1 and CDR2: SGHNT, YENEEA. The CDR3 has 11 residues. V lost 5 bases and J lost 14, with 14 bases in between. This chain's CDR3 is CASSPGQGAYF. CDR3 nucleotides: TGTGCCAGCAGCCCCGGGCAGGGTGCGTATTTT.

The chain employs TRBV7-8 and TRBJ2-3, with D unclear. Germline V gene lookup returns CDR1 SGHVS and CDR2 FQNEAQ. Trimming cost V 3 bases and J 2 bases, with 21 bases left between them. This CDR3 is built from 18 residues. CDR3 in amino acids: CASSLFLSTLGSTDTQYF. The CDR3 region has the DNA TGTGCCAGCAGCTTGTTCCTATCGACTCTTGGGTCCACAGATACGCAGTATTTT.

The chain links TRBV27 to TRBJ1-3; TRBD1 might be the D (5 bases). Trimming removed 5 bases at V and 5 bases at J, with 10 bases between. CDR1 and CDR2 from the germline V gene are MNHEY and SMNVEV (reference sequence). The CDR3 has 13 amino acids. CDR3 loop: CASSTGLRNTIYF. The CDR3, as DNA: TGTGCCAGCAGTACGGGACTGAGAAACACCATATATTTT.

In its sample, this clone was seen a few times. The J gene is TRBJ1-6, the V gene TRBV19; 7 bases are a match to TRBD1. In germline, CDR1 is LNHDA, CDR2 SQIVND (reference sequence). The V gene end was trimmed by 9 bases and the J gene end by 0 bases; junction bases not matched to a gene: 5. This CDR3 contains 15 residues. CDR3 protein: CASRGISSYNSPLHF. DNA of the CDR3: TGTGCCAGCAGGGGGATAAGCTCCTATAATTCACCCCTCCACTTT.

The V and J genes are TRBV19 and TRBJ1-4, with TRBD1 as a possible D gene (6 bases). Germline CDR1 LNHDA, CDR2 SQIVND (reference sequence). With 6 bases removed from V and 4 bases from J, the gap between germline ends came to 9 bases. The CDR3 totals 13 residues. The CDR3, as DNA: TGTGCCAGTAGAGGACAGCGTAATGAAAAACTGTTTTTT. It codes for CASRGQRNEKLFF.

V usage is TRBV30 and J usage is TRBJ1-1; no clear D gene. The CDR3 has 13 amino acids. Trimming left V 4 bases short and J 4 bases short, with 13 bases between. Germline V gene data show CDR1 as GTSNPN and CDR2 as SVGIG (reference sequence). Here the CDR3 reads CAWTDGRGTEAFF. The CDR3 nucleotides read TGTGCCTGGACCGACGGACGAGGCACTGAAGCTTTCTTT.

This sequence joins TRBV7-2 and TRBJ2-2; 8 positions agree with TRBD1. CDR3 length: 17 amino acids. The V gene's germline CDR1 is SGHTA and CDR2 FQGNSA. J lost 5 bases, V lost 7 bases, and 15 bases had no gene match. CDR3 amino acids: CASTWVRGPTGTGELFF. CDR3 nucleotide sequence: TGTGCCAGCACTTGGGTCAGGGGGCCTACGGGGACCGGGGAGCTGTTTTTT.

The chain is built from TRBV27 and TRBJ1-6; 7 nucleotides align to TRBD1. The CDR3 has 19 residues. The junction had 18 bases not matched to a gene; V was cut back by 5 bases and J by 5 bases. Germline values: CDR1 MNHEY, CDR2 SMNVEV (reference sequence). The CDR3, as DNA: TGTGCCAGCAGTCCACTTCCCCTGACAGGGTTGGGGAATAATTCACCCCTCCACTTT. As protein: CASSPLPLTGLGNNSPLHF.

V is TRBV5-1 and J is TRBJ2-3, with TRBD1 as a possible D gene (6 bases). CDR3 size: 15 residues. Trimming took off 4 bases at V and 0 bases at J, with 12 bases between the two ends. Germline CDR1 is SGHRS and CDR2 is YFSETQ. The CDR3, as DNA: TGCGCCAGCAGCCCTAGGACAGTTAGCACAGATACGCAGTATTTT. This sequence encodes CASSPRTVSTDTQYF.

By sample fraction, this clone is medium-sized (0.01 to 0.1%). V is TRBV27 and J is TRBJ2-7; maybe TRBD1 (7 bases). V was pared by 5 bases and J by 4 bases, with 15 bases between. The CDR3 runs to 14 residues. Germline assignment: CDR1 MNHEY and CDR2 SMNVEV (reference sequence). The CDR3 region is CASSPDRAGYEQYF. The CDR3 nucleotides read TGTGCCAGCAGTCCAGACAGGGCGGGATACGAGCAGTACTTC.

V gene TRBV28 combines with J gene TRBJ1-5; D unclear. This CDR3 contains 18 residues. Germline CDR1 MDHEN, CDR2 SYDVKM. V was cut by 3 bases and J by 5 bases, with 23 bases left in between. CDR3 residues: CASSFPIGLSFGDQPQHF. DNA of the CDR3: TGTGCCAGCAGTTTTCCGATAGGGCTCTCTTTTGGGGATCAGCCCCAGCATTTT.

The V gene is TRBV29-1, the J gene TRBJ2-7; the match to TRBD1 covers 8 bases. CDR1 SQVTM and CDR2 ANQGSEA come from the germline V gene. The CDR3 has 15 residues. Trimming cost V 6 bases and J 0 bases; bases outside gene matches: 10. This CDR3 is CSVGDRLCDSYEQYF. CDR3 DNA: TGCAGCGTCGGGGACAGGCTCTGTGACTCCTACGAGCAGTACTTC.

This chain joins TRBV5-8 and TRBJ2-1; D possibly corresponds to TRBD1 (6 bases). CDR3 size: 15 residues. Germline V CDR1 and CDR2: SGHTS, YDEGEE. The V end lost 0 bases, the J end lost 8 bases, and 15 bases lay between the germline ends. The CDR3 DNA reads TGTGCCAGCAGCTTGGATTATACAGGGACGGATGAGCAGTTCTTC. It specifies CASSLDYTGTDEQFF.